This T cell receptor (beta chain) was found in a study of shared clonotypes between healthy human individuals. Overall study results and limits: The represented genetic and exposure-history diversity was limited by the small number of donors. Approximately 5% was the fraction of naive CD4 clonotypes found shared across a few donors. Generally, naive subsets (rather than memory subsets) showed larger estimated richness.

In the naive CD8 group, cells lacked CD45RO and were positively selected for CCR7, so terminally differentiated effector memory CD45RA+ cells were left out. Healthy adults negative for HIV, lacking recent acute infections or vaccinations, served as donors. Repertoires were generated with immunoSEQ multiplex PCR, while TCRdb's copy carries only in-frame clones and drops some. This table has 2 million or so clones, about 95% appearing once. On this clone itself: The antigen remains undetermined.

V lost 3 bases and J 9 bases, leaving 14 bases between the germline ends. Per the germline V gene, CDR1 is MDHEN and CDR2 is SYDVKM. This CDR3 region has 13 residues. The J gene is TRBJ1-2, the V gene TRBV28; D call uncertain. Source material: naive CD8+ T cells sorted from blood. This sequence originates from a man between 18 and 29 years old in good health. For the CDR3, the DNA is TGTGCCAGCAGTTTTCCTCACATCTCGAGCTACACCTTC. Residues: CASSFPHISSYTF.